This T cell receptor (beta chain) originates from a study of CD8+ T cells in alopecia areata. Treatment: oral pan-JAK inhibitor, 5-10 mg twice daily. Extraction of RNA preceded its reverse transcription into cDNA, which served as the sequencing template. Using immunoSEQ multiplex PCR, the repertoire was profiled, and TCRdb retains in-frame clones only, with some absent. Of about 42,000 clones in the sample, just over 65% were seen once. This TCR came from a human donor with alopecia areata. Source: CD8+ T cells sorted from blood, taken at week 4, from a patient treated with tofacitinib.

In nucleotides, the CDR3 is TGCGCCAGCAGCCAAGACAGGGATTACGAGCAGTACTTC. The encoded protein is CASSQDRDYEQYF. The rearrangement joins TRBV4-3 to TRBJ2-7; possibly TRBD1 for D (5 bases). This CDR3 region has 13 residues. Trimming cost V 0 bases and J 4 bases, with 7 bases left between them. From germline, CDR1 is LGHNA and CDR2 YSLEER.